These 7 T cell receptor beta chains share one sample of origin, sequenced in a study of a mutant IDH1 vaccine in newly diagnosed glioma. Time point given: week 35, safety follow-up. Doses consisted of 300 ug of mutant IDH1 20-mer peptide each, paired with topical imiquimod. The antigens these receptors bind are not known. Clones were sequenced by immunoSEQ multiplex PCR, and TCRdb holds only the in-frame ones, with some missing. Here the sample spans approximately 47,000 clones, more than 75% being singletons. The sequences come from PBMCs, collected from a glioma patient whose treatment included an IDH1 peptide vaccine. These receptors originate from a woman in her thirties or forties with glioma.

The chain employs TRBV6-1 and TRBJ2-6; D is unresolved. There are 16 residues in the CDR3. V lost 3 bases, J lost 0 bases, and 9 bases lay in between. Germline V gene sequence: CDR1 MNHNS, CDR2 SASEGT. In nucleotides, the CDR3 is TGTGCCAGCAGTGATAATCTTGGCTCTGGGGCCAACGTCCTGACTTTC. Residues: CASSDNLGSGANVLTF.

The chain recombines TRBV5-1 with TRBJ2-5; the D gene could be TRBD1 or TRBD2 (5 bases each). Germline loops: CDR1 SGHRS, CDR2 YFSETQ. There are 14 residues in the CDR3. Trimming took off 1 base at V and 5 bases at J, with 12 bases between the two ends. CDR3 amino acids: CASSLMGERETQYF. The CDR3 nucleotides are TGCGCCAGCAGCTTGATGGGGGAACGGGAGACCCAGTACTTC.

The chain is built from TRBV19 and TRBJ2-6, with D maybe TRBD1 (6 bases). Germline CDR1 and CDR2: LNHDA and SQIVND (reference sequence). There are 15 residues in the CDR3. V gave up 3 bases and J gave up 1 base, with 7 bases separating them. The CDR3 DNA is TGTGCCAGTAGTATGGGGGCATCTGGGGCCAACGTCCTGACTTTC. It translates to CASSMGASGANVLTF.

The rearrangement links TRBV6-5 to TRBJ2-3; no firm D call. CDR3 length: 10 residues. V was pared by 10 bases and J by 6 bases, with 8 bases between. The germline CDR1 and CDR2 sequences are MNHEY and SVGAGI. The CDR3 here is CATGRDTQYF. The CDR3 coding sequence is TGTGCCACCGGACGGGATACGCAGTATTTT.

The rearrangement links TRBV9 to TRBJ2-2; 14 nucleotides agree with TRBD2. This CDR3 region has 17 residues. The germline V gene encodes CDR1 SGDLS and CDR2 YYNGEE. The trim removed 4 bases at V and 7 bases at J, leaving 9 bases unmatched. CDR3 amino acids: CASSFGTSGSTGGELFF. The CDR3 DNA follows: TGTGCCAGCAGCTTCGGGACTAGCGGGAGCACTGGCGGGGAGCTGTTTTTT.

This rearrangement joins TRBV18 to TRBJ1-6, with a possible D match to TRBD1 (5 bases). From germline, CDR1 is KGHSH and CDR2 LQKENI. The CDR3 totals 17 residues. V lost 8 bases to trimming and J lost 5 bases, with 22 bases between them. The CDR3 DNA sequence: TGTGCCAGCCACCCGGGGGGTCAAGGAACGAATAATTCACCCCTCCACTTT. It specifies CASHPGGQGTNNSPLHF.

The chain has TRBV6-7 and TRBJ1-5; TRBD1 matches 10 bases. TRBV6-7 is assigned to the ORF class and has an uncertain function. The CDR3 is made up of 15 amino acids. V gave up 6 bases and J gave up 5 bases; unmatched junction bases: 7. Here the CDR3 reads CASRRRQGADQPQHF. CDR3 DNA: TGTGCCAGCAGGCGCAGACAGGGGGCAGATCAGCCCCAGCATTTT.